The T cell receptor (beta chain) described here comes from a study of blood T cells in healthy people across ages. Findings of the study overall: Naive CD4+ cells and diversity were both higher in long-lived donors than in aged donors. Per million T cells, TCR beta diversity dropped about linearly as age rose.

Germline V gene data show CDR1 as SGHRS and CDR2 as YFSETQ. The length of the CDR3 is 15 residues. Regarding this clonotype: Its specificity is not known.

Then a second PCR, running about 7 to 11 cycles, was carried out with a sample-barcoded 5' primer and a J-beta primer mix. TCRdb independently ran MiXCR on the 5' RACE reads; one entry per CDR3 protein. Among 650,000 to 700,000 distinct CDR3 sequences listed, 45% to 60% were seen once. The TCR sequence derives from an elderly woman in good health. The sequenced material came from blood. The V and J genes are TRBV5-1 and TRBJ2-7; a possible D gene is TRBD2 (7 bases). The J call may be mistaken, given a closer DNA end match to TRBJ2-5. Here the CDR3 reads CASSSSGGAVETQYF. DNA of the CDR3: TGCGCCAGCAGCTCGTCTGGGGGGGCAGTGGAGACCCAGTACTTC.